A single TCR beta chain is shown here with its context. This record comes from a study of T cell responses to AZD1222 COVID-19 vaccine. The germline V gene encodes CDR1 SGDLS and CDR2 YYNGEE. The CDR3 has 17 residues. V lost 4 bases and J lost 9; bases outside the gene matches: 17. Using immunoSEQ multiplex PCR, the repertoire was profiled, and TCRdb retains in-frame clones only, with some absent. The repertoire includes about 130,000 clones, around 94% of them detected once, and roughly 6.6% sits in the top ten. This TCR came from an adult in good health. The gene calls are TRBV9 and TRBJ2-1; TRBD2 matches at 9 bases. The sequences come from peripheral blood, collected on day 0 of AZD1222 vaccination. The CDR3: CASSPLGVASGNPEQFF. In DNA form, the CDR3 reads TGTGCCAGCAGCCCCCTGGGGGTGGCTAGCGGGAATCCTGAGCAGTTCTTC.